The 14 T cell receptor beta chains below were found in one sample sequenced in a study of blood T cell repertoires in COVID-19. Here immunoSEQ multiplex PCR was the method, and the copy in TCRdb shows in-frame clones only, minus some. The sample records 400,000 to 500,000 clones, over 75% being singletons. Sequenced sample: PBMCs or T cells enriched from blood (not recorded which). These receptors were collected from a woman in her 40s who had recovered from COVID-19.

This chain connects TRBV10-2 to TRBJ2-5; D possibly corresponds to TRBD2 (7 bases). CDR1 WSHSY and CDR2 SAAADI come from the germline V gene. This CDR3 has 18 amino acids. Trimming took off 5 bases at V and 2 bases at J, with 24 bases between the two ends. The CDR3 here is CASSMSWGRERWQETQYF. CDR3 bases: TGCGCCAGCAGTATGAGTTGGGGGCGGGAGCGGTGGCAAGAGACCCAGTACTTC.

To note about this clone: An end of the junction does not agree with germline; a read error may underlie this. The V call is TRBV7-7, the J call TRBJ1-1, with a weak D call TRBD1 (6 bases). CDR3 length: 16 amino acids. CDR1 is SSHAT and CDR2 is FNYEAQ in the germline V gene (reference sequence). The DNA for the CDR3 is TGTGCTAGCAGCGACACGGACAGCCCCATGAACACTGAAGCTTTCTTT. This sequence encodes CASSDTDSPMNTEAFF.

The chain carries TRBV25-1 and TRBJ1-2; D might be TRBD1 (5 bases). The V end lost 6 bases, the J end lost 3 bases, and 20 bases lay between the germline ends. Germline V gives CDR1 MGHDK, CDR2 SYGVNS. CDR3 length equals 16 residues. The CDR3 coding sequence is TGTGCCAGCAGCTCGGCGGGGGAGGGGCTGCACTATGGCTACACCTTC. Encoded protein: CASSSAGEGLHYGYTF.

The rearrangement joins TRBV27 to TRBJ1-4; TRBD1 is a possible D gene (5 bases). Trimming removed 7 bases from V and 5 bases from J, with 11 bases in between. Per the germline V gene, CDR1 is MNHEY and CDR2 is SMNVEV (reference sequence). The CDR3 spans 13 residues. The CDR3 DNA is TGTGCCAGCACTGGCGGGGGGAATGAAAAACTGTTTTTT. Translated: CASTGGGNEKLFF.

The sample holds one count of this clone. V usage is TRBV19 and J usage is TRBJ1-2; the D is unclear. In germline, CDR1 is LNHDA, CDR2 SQIVND (reference sequence). The CDR3 is made up of 18 amino acids. V was trimmed by 3 bases and J by 4 bases, leaving 24 bases between them. The CDR3 DNA reads TGTGCCAGTAGTATTCGATTAAATGGAGTCTTCTCGGCCTATGGCTACACCTTC. It specifies CASSIRLNGVFSAYGYTF.

This chain links TRBV19 with TRBJ1-3, with 8 positions matching TRBD1. CDR3 size: 14 residues. V gave up 5 bases and J gave up 7 bases; unmatched junction bases: 7. The germline V gene encodes CDR1 LNHDA and CDR2 SQIVND (reference sequence). The CDR3 sequence: CASSPWTGRNTIYF. In DNA, the CDR3 is TGTGCCAGTAGTCCTTGGACAGGGCGGAACACCATATATTTT.

J is TRBJ1-5 and V is TRBV15, with D unclear. The CDR3 is 12 amino acids. CDR1 is LNHNV, CDR2 YYDKDF, per germline (reference sequence). Trimming removed 5 bases from V and 5 bases from J, with 7 bases in between. This CDR3 is CATSSHYQPQHF. The CDR3 DNA reads as TGTGCCACCAGCTCACATTATCAGCCCCAGCATTTT.

This clone was seen once. The gene calls are TRBV11-2 and TRBJ2-7; 15 nucleotides line up with TRBD2. Per germline, CDR1 SGHAT and CDR2 FQNNGV. Germline trimming cut 6 bases from V and 4 bases from J; bases unmatched to any gene: 4. The CDR3 spans 15 residues. The CDR3 coding sequence is TGTGCCAGCAGGTCGGGACTAGCGGGAGGTTACGAGCAGTACTTC. This sequence encodes CASRSGLAGGYEQYF.

As concerns this clone: Within the sample, other DNA sequences also encode this same CDR3. J is TRBJ1-3 and V is TRBV5-1; TRBD1 is a possible D gene (5 bases). CDR1 and CDR2 from the germline V gene are SGHRS and YFSETQ. V lost 4 bases and J 0 bases, leaving 8 bases between the germline ends. This CDR3 comprises 14 residues. The CDR3 nucleotides are TGCGCCAGCAGCAAAGACAGCTCTGGAAACACCATATATTTT. Its translation is CASSKDSSGNTIYF.

This clone was counted only a few times. The V and J genes are TRBV19 and TRBJ2-7; 8 nucleotides line up with TRBD1. The CDR3 runs 15 residues. CDR1 is LNHDA and CDR2 is SQIVND in the germline V gene (reference sequence). The ends lost 4 bases at V and 0 bases at J; junction bases unmatched: 5. In nucleotides, the CDR3 is TGTGCCAGTAGTAAGGGACAGGTGGGCTCCTACGAGCAGTACTTC. It specifies CASSKGQVGSYEQYF.

This chain uses TRBV15 with TRBJ1-6; D call uncertain. Per the germline V gene, CDR1 is LNHNV and CDR2 is YYDKDF (reference sequence). Trimming took 8 bases from V and 8 from J, leaving 19 bases between them. This CDR3 is 15 amino acids long. In nucleotides, the CDR3 is TGTGCCACCCAAGGTAGAGGAGGTGGGGATTCACCCCTCCACTTT. Translation gives CATQGRGGGDSPLHF.

The rearrangement uses TRBV10-1 and TRBJ2-3; 7 bases map to TRBD1. The length of the CDR3 is 16 residues. The V and J ends lost 6 bases and 5 bases, in that order; junction bases with no gene match: 14. Germline V gene lookup returns CDR1 WNHNN and CDR2 SYGVQD (reference sequence). CDR3 sequence reads: CASSRNRDRRQDTQYF. DNA for the CDR3: TGCGCCAGCAGCAGAAACCGGGACAGAAGGCAAGATACGCAGTATTTT.

The chain is built from TRBV18 and TRBJ2-2; D may be TRBD2 (5 bases). The CDR3 totals 13 residues. The V gene's germline CDR1 is KGHSH and CDR2 LQKENI. With 5 bases removed from V and 2 bases from J, the gap between germline ends came to 6 bases. The CDR3 loop reads CASSGGNTGELFF. CDR3 nucleotides: TGTGCCAGCTCAGGAGGAAACACCGGGGAGCTGTTTTTT.

The rearrangement joins TRBV11-3 to TRBJ2-5; D is ambiguous. This CDR3 comprises 14 residues. V lost 1 base to trimming and J lost 2 bases, with 8 bases between them. In germline, CDR1 is SGHNT, CDR2 YENEEA. The CDR3 region has the DNA TGTGCCAGCAGCTTAGGCACAGAGCAAGAGACCCAGTACTTC. This sequence encodes CASSLGTEQETQYF.